A single sample is the source of the 29 T cell receptor beta chains below, sequenced in a study of blood T cell repertoires in COVID-19. Assay used: immunoSEQ multiplex PCR; TCRdb lists only in-frame clones, some missing. The table includes some 230,000 clones, 70% to 85% detected once. Sequencing was carried out using PBMCs or T cells enriched from blood (not recorded which). The receptors come from a man in his forties who had recovered from COVID-19.

This chain uses TRBV5-1 with TRBJ1-2; D might be TRBD1 (6 bases). The CDR3 is made up of 16 amino acids. In germline, CDR1 is SGHRS, CDR2 YFSETQ. The V end was cut by 4 bases, the J end by 4 bases, with 20 bases between. In DNA form, the CDR3 reads TGCGCCAGCAGCCCCCAGGGGTTAGAGGGGATCTATGGCTACACCTTC. This translates into CASSPQGLEGIYGYTF.

The gene calls are TRBV9 and TRBJ2-3; tentatively, D is TRBD1 (5 bases). The V end was cut by 4 bases, the J end by 8 bases, with 23 bases between. Germline V gives CDR1 SGDLS, CDR2 YYNGEE. CDR3 length: 16 amino acids. Here the CDR3 reads CASSPQAQRSIGTQYF. CDR3 nucleotides: TGTGCCAGCAGCCCACAGGCTCAGAGATCGATCGGTACGCAGTATTTT.

Concerning this clone itself: Other DNA sequences in the sample encode the same CDR3. The chain couples TRBV5-6 to TRBJ2-3, with 7 bases identical to TRBD1. From germline, CDR1 is SGHDT and CDR2 YYEEEE. There are 14 residues in the CDR3. V lost 5 bases to trimming and J lost 1 base; unmatched junction nucleotides: 4. CDR3 residues: CASSSGQGTDTQYF. The CDR3 DNA is TGTGCCAGCAGTTCAGGACAGGGCACAGATACGCAGTATTTT.

The J gene is TRBJ2-2, the V gene TRBV5-1, with unresolved D. CDR1 and CDR2 (germline): SGHRS, YFSETQ. Between the trimmed V and J ends, which lost 1 base and 1 base, there was a span of 8 bases. This CDR3 comprises 15 residues. The CDR3 nucleotides read TGCGCCAGCAGCTTGCCGACGGGGAACACCGGGGAGCTGTTTTTT. Its protein is CASSLPTGNTGELFF.

About this clone: Being one base from a much bigger clone, this may be a read error. Other DNA sequences in the sample encode the same CDR3. The rearrangement uses TRBV2 and TRBJ1-1; D unclear. The CDR3 is made up of 14 amino acids. V was trimmed by 5 bases and J by 2 bases, leaving 12 bases between them. Germline CDR1 SNHLY, CDR2 FYNNEI. The CDR3 sequence is CASSPMGVNTEAFF. The CDR3 DNA reads as TGTGCCAGCAGTCCGATGGGAGTAAACACTGAAGCTTTCTTT.

The rearrangement links TRBV15 to TRBJ2-7; the match to TRBD2 covers 7 bases. Losses at the gene ends were 5 bases for V and 7 bases for J; bases not matched to a gene: 14. Germline assignment: CDR1 LNHNV and CDR2 YYDKDF (reference sequence). The CDR3 loop spans 15 amino acids. CDR3: CATSARGLSMLEQYF. For the CDR3, the DNA is TGTGCCACCAGCGCCCGGGGACTATCGATGTTGGAGCAGTACTTC. Together with reference TRBV15 and TRBJ2-7, the CDR3 gives the full variable domain: DAMVIQNPRYQVTQFGKPVTLSCSQTLNHNVMYWYQQKSSQAPKLLFHYYDKDFNNEADTPDNFQSRRPNTSFCFLDIRSPGLGDTAMYLCATSARGLSMLEQYFGPGTRLTVT.

The rearrangement uses TRBV19 and TRBJ1-6; 11 nucleotides line up with TRBD1. Trimming removed 3 bases from V and 14 bases from J; junction bases left unmatched: 9. The CDR3 runs to 15 residues. CDR1 and CDR2 (germline): LNHDA, SQIVND (reference sequence). The CDR3 reads CASSIWTGGARALHF. The CDR3 DNA reads as TGTGCCAGTAGTATTTGGACAGGGGGCGCAAGGGCCCTCCACTTT.

This chain uses TRBV28 with TRBJ1-5, with D possibly matching TRBD1 (6 bases). The V gene's germline CDR1 is MDHEN and CDR2 SYDVKM. The CDR3 length is 20 residues. Trimming cost V 6 bases and J 7 bases, with 34 bases left between them. This CDR3 is CASSHKSVGLSTDGGQPQHF. In DNA form, the CDR3 reads TGTGCCAGCAGCCATAAGAGTGTGGGACTATCCACCGATGGGGGCCAGCCCCAGCATTTT.

DNA for the CDR3: TGTGCCACCAGCAGGAAAGCAATGAGCACTGAAGCTTTCTTT. Its translation: CATSRKAMSTEAFF. This rearrangement joins TRBV15 to TRBJ1-1; D unclear. This CDR3 is built from 14 residues. Germline lookup yields CDR1 LNHNV and CDR2 YYDKDF (reference sequence). V was clipped by 3 bases and J by 4 bases, with 12 bases between them.

The chain has TRBV7-3 and TRBJ2-2, with 8 bases lining up with TRBD1. CDR3 length: 15 residues. Germline trimming cut 0 bases from V and 5 bases from J; bases unmatched to any gene: 2. Germline V CDR1 and CDR2: SGHTA, FQGTGA. The CDR3 nucleotides read TGTGCCAGCAGCTTAACCCGGACAGGGACCGGGGAGCTGTTTTTT. This gives the protein CASSLTRTGTGELFF. The whole variable domain, filled in from reference TRBV7-3 and TRBJ2-2, reads GAGVSQTPSNKVTEKGKYVELRCDPISGHTALYWYRQSLGQGPEFLIYFQGTGAADDSGLPNDRFFAVRPEGSVSTLKIQRTERGDSAVYLCASSLTRTGTGELFFGEGSRLTVL.

This chain links TRBV7-3 with TRBJ2-3; 15 nucleotides match TRBD2. The CDR3 runs 18 residues. V was pared by 1 base and J by 6 bases, with 8 bases of the junction left unmatched. Germline CDR1 is SGHTA and CDR2 is FQGTGA. The CDR3 nucleotides read TGTGCCAGCAGCTTAAAGGGCCGGACTAGCGGGAGGGCGGATACGCAGTATTTT. The encoded protein is CASSLKGRTSGRADTQYF.

This clone was picked up one time. CDR3 bases: TGTGCCAGTAGTATAAAGTCAGGTATTGGCTACACCTTC. Its protein is CASSIKSGIGYTF. The chain employs TRBV19 and TRBJ1-2, with D uncertain. This CDR3 has 13 residues. Looked up from germline, CDR1 is LNHDA and CDR2 is SQIVND (reference sequence). V was trimmed by 2 bases and J by 7 bases, leaving 11 bases between them.

CDR3 nucleotides: TGTGCCAGCTCGTGGGGACAGGGGAGGAGCTCCTACAATGAGCAGTTCTTC. It yields the protein CASSWGQGRSSYNEQFF. This chain joins TRBV18 and TRBJ2-1, with TRBD1 matching over 10 bases. After removal of 6 bases from V and 0 bases from J, the junction contained 8 bases not matched to a gene. This CDR3 contains 17 residues. The germline V gene has CDR1 KGHSH and CDR2 LQKENI.

V gene TRBV3-1 (or the pseudogene TRBV3-2) combines with J gene TRBJ2-5; TRBD2 might be the D (5 bases). This CDR3 contains 13 residues. Germline V gene lookup returns CDR1 LGHDT and CDR2 YNNKEL (reference sequence). Trimming took off 3 bases at V and 4 bases at J, with 9 bases between the two ends. In DNA form, the CDR3 reads TGTGCCAGCAGCCAGAGGGCCCCAGAGACCCAGTACTTC. Translation gives CASSQRAPETQYF.

The V call is TRBV5-1, the J call TRBJ1-4; 9 bases align to TRBD1. Trimming at V came to 4 bases and at J to 8 bases, leaving 6 bases not matched to a gene. The germline CDR1 and CDR2 sequences are SGHRS and YFSETQ. The CDR3 is made up of 14 amino acids. DNA of the CDR3: TGCGCCAGCAGCCGTACAGGGGGCAGGGAAAAACTGTTTTTT. Translated, it gives CASSRTGGREKLFF.

This clone was seen at least ten times. V gene TRBV11-2 combines with J gene TRBJ2-1, with unresolved D. Germline CDR1 and CDR2: SGHAT and FQNNGV. V lost 2 bases, J lost 8 bases, and 10 bases lay in between. The CDR3 runs 13 residues. The DNA of the CDR3 is TGTGCCAGCAGCTTAAGCCCCCTATATGAGCAGTTCTTC. This gives the protein CASSLSPLYEQFF.

CDR3 in DNA: TGTGCCAGCAGCACCTACCGGGGTCCAACTAATGAAAAACTGTTTTTT. This codes for CASSTYRGPTNEKLFF. The chain is built from TRBV11-2 and TRBJ1-4; no clear D. Germline V gene lookup returns CDR1 SGHAT and CDR2 FQNNGV. V was cut by 5 bases and J by 0 bases, with 13 bases left in between. The CDR3 extends over 16 amino acids.

The rearrangement uses TRBV25-1 and TRBJ2-4; the D gene is possibly TRBD1 (5 bases). Trimming took 3 bases from V and 8 from J, leaving 11 bases between them. Germline V lookup: CDR1 MGHDK, CDR2 SYGVNS. The CDR3 runs to 13 residues. The chain's CDR3 is CASSDGQGDIQYF. The CDR3 bases are TGTGCCAGCAGTGACGGACAAGGGGACATTCAGTACTTC.

The chain has TRBV7-9 and TRBJ1-1; the D is unclear. V lost 5 bases and J lost 5, with 12 bases in between. The CDR3 has 13 amino acids. The germline V gene encodes CDR1 SEHNR and CDR2 FQNEAQ (reference sequence). The CDR3 sequence is CASSMFGETEAFF. The CDR3 nucleotides read TGTGCCAGCAGCATGTTTGGGGAGACTGAAGCTTTCTTT.

The V call is TRBV18, the J call TRBJ2-3; D gene unclear. CDR3 size: 13 residues. The germline V and J ends were trimmed by 3 bases and 6 bases, with 10 bases remaining between them. Germline-derived CDR1 and CDR2 are KGHSH and LQKENI. The CDR3 nucleotides read TGTGCCAGCTCACCCGCTGAGATGGATACGCAGTATTTT. Translation: CASSPAEMDTQYF. Filled out from reference TRBV18 and TRBJ2-3, the complete variable domain reads NAGVMQNPRHLVRRRGQEARLRCSPMKGHSHVYWYRQLPEEGLKFMVYLQKENIIDESGMPKERFSAEFPKEGPSILRIQQVVRGDSAAYFCASSPAEMDTQYFGPGTRLTVL.

V gene TRBV6-5 combines with J gene TRBJ1-3; 7 bases are shared with TRBD1. The germline V gene has CDR1 MNHEY and CDR2 SVGAGI. Trimming cost V 6 bases and J 1 base; bases outside gene matches: 3. The CDR3 consists of 14 residues. The CDR3 spells CASRAGGSGNTIYF. CDR3 nucleotide sequence: TGTGCCAGCAGGGCAGGGGGGTCTGGAAACACCATATATTTT.

This chain connects TRBV30 to TRBJ1-1, with D maybe TRBD1 (6 bases). CDR1 is GTSNPN, CDR2 SVGIG, per germline (reference sequence). Trimming removed 4 bases from V and 4 bases from J, with 16 bases in between. This CDR3 contains 14 residues. CDR3 sequence: CAWTLGGPGTEAFF. The CDR3 DNA follows: TGTGCCTGGACCCTGGGGGGGCCGGGCACTGAAGCTTTCTTT.

This chain links TRBV7-9 with TRBJ2-3; TRBD2 aligns across 7 bases. Germline V gives CDR1 SEHNR, CDR2 FQNEAQ (reference sequence). V trimming: 6 bases; J trimming: 2 bases; junction bases outside the gene matches: 8. CDR3 size: 15 residues. The CDR3 DNA reads as TGTGCCAGCAGATGGGAGGGCAGGGCCACAGATACGCAGTATTTT. Encoded protein: CASRWEGRATDTQYF.

The chain uses TRBV28 and TRBJ1-1; D ambiguous. Germline-derived CDR1 and CDR2 are MDHEN and SYDVKM. V was cut by 5 bases and J by 6 bases, with 19 bases left in between. This CDR3 spans 15 amino acids. Here the CDR3 DNA reads TGTGCCAGCAGTCCGACTACCTTGGTAAAGGCTGAAGCTTTCTTT. This encodes CASSPTTLVKAEAFF.

This clone was counted only a few times. The J gene is TRBJ1-6, the V gene TRBV28; no clear D gene. Trimming cost V 6 bases and J 6 bases, with 6 bases left between them. Germline V CDR1 and CDR2: MDHEN, SYDVKM. The CDR3 runs 12 residues. CDR3 coding DNA: TGTGCCAGCAGGGGCTTTAATTCACCCCTCCACTTT. This encodes CASRGFNSPLHF.

This clone occurred once. This sequence joins TRBV19 and TRBJ1-4, with 8 bases identical to TRBD1. Germline CDR1 and CDR2: LNHDA and SQIVND (reference sequence). There are 14 residues in the CDR3. The trim removed 6 bases at V and 11 bases at J, leaving 11 bases unmatched. CDR3 protein: CASRAQGAVGKLFF. The CDR3 DNA reads as TGTGCCAGTAGGGCTCAGGGGGCAGTGGGTAAACTGTTTTTT.

The V call is TRBV28, the J call TRBJ2-7, with D tentatively TRBD1 (6 bases). Germline V gene lookup returns CDR1 MDHEN and CDR2 SYDVKM. Trimming removed 2 bases at V and 0 bases at J, with 17 bases between. CDR3 length equals 17 residues. As DNA, the CDR3 is TGTGCCAGCAGTTTAGCGACGGGCAGGGGCCTCTCCTACGAGCAGTACTTC. Protein product: CASSLATGRGLSYEQYF.

The chain joins TRBV2 to TRBJ2-7, with D perhaps matching TRBD2 (6 bases). Germline V gives CDR1 SNHLY, CDR2 FYNNEI. Deletions cut 4 bases from V and 4 bases from J, with 17 bases between. CDR3 length: 15 residues. For the CDR3, the DNA is TGTGCCAGCAGTGGATCGGGCGGGGCTCGGTACGAGCAGTACTTC. Translating gives CASSGSGGARYEQYF.

The chain recombines TRBV30 with TRBJ2-5; a possible D gene is TRBD2 (6 bases). Trimming left V 4 bases short and J 3 bases short, with 18 bases between. The CDR3 is made up of 15 amino acids. In germline, CDR1 is GTSNPN, CDR2 SVGIG (reference sequence). The CDR3 protein is CAWKGQGRREETQYF. CDR3 sequence (DNA): TGTGCCTGGAAGGGCCAGGGAAGGAGGGAAGAGACCCAGTACTTC.